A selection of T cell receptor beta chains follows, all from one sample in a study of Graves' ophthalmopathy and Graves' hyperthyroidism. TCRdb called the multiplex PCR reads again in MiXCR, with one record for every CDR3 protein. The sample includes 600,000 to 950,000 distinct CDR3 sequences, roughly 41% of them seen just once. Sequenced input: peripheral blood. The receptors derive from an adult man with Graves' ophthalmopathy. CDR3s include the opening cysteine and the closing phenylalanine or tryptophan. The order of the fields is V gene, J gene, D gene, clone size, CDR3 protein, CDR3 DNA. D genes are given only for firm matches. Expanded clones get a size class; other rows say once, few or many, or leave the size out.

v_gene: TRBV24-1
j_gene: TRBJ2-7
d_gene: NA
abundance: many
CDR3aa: CATSVQGGEQYF
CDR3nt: TGTGCCACCAGTGTTCAGGGAGGCGAGCAGTACTTC

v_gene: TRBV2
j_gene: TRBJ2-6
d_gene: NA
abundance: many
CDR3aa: CASSEDFPGANVLTF
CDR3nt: TGTGCCAGCAGTGAAGATTTCCCTGGGGCCAACGTCCTGACTTTC

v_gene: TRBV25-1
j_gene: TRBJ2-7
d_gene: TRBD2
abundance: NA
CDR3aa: CASSRTSGSYNYEQYF
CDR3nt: TGTGCCAGCAGCAGGACTAGCGGGAGCTACAACTACGAGCAGTACTTC

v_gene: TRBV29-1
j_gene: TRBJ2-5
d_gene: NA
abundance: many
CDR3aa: CSVELGQETQYF
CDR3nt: TGCAGCGTTGAGCTTGGGCAAGAGACCCAGTACTTC

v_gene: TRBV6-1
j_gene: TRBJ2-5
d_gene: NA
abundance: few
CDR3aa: CASSYSFAPVTQYF
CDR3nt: TGTGCCAGCAGTTACTCCTTCGCCCCTGTGACCCAGTACTTC

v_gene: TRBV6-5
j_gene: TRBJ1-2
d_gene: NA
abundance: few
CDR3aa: CASSYAGAASGYTF
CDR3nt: TGTGCCAGCAGTTACGCGGGGGCGGCCTCCGGCTACACCTTC

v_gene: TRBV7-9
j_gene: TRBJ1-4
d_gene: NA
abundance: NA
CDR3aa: CASSLDQTNEKLFF
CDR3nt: TGTGCCAGCAGCTTGGATCAGACCAATGAAAAACTGTTTTTT

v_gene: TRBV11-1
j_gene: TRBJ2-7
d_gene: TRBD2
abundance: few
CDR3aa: CAWGGPGIEQYF
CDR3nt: TGTGCCTGGGGGGGACCCGGGATTGAGCAGTACTTC

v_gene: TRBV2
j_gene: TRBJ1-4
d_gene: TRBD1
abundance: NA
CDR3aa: CASSVDRVWYTNEKLFF
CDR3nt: TGTGCCAGCAGTGTGGACAGGGTGTGGTACACTAATGAAAAACTGTTTTTT

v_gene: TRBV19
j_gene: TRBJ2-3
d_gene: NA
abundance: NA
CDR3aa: CASSMNGRTDTQYF
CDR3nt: TGTGCCAGTAGTATGAACGGACGAACAGATACGCAGTATTTT

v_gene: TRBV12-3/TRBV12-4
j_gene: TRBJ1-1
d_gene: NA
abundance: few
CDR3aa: CASSQGLPEAFF
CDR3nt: TGTGCCAGCAGCCAGGGCTTACCTGAAGCTTTCTTT

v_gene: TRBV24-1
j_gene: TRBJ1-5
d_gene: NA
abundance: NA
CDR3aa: CASSPGTKGGSNQPQHF
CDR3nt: TGTGCCAGCAGCCCAGGGACAAAAGGGGGTAGCAATCAGCCCCAGCATTTT

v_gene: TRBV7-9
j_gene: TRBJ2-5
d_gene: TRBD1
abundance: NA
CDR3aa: CASSPGQVVEETQYF
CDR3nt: TGTGCCAGCAGCCCGGGACAGGTCGTCGAGGAGACCCAGTACTTC

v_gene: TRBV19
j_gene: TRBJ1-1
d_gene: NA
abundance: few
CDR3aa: CASIGRYTEAFF
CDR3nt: TGTGCCAGCATAGGCAGATACACTGAAGCTTTCTTT

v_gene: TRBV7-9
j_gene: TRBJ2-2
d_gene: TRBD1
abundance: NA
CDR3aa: CASSLRQGAGGELFF
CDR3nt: TGTGCCAGCAGCCTCAGACAGGGGGCTGGCGGGGAGCTGTTTTTT

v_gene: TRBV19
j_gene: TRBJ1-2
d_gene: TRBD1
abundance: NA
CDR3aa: CASKGGQGGKAYTF
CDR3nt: TGTGCCAGTAAGGGGGGACAGGGAGGCAAGGCCTACACCTTC